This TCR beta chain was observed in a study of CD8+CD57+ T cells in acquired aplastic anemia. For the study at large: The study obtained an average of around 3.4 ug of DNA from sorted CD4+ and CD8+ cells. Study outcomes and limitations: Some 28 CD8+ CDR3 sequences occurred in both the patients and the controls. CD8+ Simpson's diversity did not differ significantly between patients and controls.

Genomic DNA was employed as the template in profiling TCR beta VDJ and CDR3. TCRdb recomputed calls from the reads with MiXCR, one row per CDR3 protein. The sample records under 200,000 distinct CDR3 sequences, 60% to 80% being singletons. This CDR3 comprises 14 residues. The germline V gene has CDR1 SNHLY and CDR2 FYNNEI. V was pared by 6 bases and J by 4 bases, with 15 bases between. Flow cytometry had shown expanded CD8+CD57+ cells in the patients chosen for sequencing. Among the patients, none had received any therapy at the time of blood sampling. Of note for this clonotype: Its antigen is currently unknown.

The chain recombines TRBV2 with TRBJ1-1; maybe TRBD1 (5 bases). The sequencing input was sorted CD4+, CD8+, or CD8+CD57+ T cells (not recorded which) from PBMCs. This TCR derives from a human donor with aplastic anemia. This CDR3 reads CASSGRGLGTEAFF. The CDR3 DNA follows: TGTGCCAGCAGCGGCCGGGGCCTCGGCACTGAAGCTTTCTTT. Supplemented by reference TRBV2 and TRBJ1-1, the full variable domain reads EPEVTQTPSHQVTQMGQEVILRCVPISNHLYFYWYRQILGQKVEFLVSFYNNEISEKSEIFDDQFSVERPDGSNFTLKIRSTKLEDSAMYFCASSGRGLGTEAFFGQGTRLTVV.